This TCR beta chain was recovered during a study of a mutant IDH1 vaccine in newly diagnosed glioma (TCRdb year 2021). Background for the entire study: Vaccination was initiated 4-6 weeks after radiotherapy alone, or concurrently with temozolomide cycles in the chemotherapy-containing groups. The week-35 safety follow-up took place at visit V12, and the week-47 end of study took place at visit V13. Before enrollment, patients had received standard therapy of radiotherapy alone, temozolomide alone, or radiochemotherapy with temozolomide; most received the combination. Of the roughly 32 treated patients, around 60% were male and approximately 40% were female, and a mean age of approximately 40 years was recorded. Longitudinal TCRB deep sequencing was done for 25 treated patients, wherever samples were available for exploratory analyses. Peripheral blood was collected at six visits: V03 (baseline), V05, V07, V10, V12 and V13. General findings and caveats noted by the study authors: Pseudoprogression appeared unrelated to alterations in the top peripheral T cell clonotypes detected by TCRB sequencing. Immune responses induced by the vaccine were seen in around 93% of patients across multiple MHC alleles. The authors stated that sample limitations prevented analyses of patient blood samples from being reproduced. Availability determined which PBMC samples were chosen for TCRB deep sequencing.

From cysteine to phenylalanine, the CDR3 is 15 amino acids long. Left in the record is the CDR3 DNA by itself, 45 bases read in frame from the first base. The library was obtained by the immunoSEQ multiplex PCR assay. Rearranged TCR beta chain sequences were amplified using the hsTCRB Kit according to the manufacturer's protocol. TCRB libraries were sequenced on an Illumina MiSeq. In the original analysis: The kit vendor's proprietary platform handled demultiplexing, trimming and gene mapping. As stored in TCRdb, this immuneACCESS dataset retains in-frame rearrangements with V and J assigned. A fraction of the clones does not appear; measured against another copy, unresolved V genes explain less than half of the discrepancy, and the remainder lacks a known reason. V, J and clone size are those of that table, while D and trimming were read from the DNA. For this sample there are over 50,000 clones; 76% appear just once. 4.9% of the sample is held by the ten biggest clonotypes.

As for this clone: The target of this receptor is not known. The record has no base qualities; no much larger clone is one base away.

According to the study, the label for this sample's time point signals: week 47, end of study. Each vaccine dose, consisting of 300 ug of a 20-mer mutant IDH1 peptide in Montanide, was administered subcutaneously with topical imiquimod. Patients were given eight vaccinations, in weeks 1, 3, 5, 7, 11, 15, 19 and 23, which matched visits V03 through V10. The donors had newly diagnosed IDH1-mutant astrocytomas of WHO grade 3 or 4 that showed loss of nuclear ATRX. The samples were drawn from NOA16, a multicentre, single-arm, open-label phase I trial in Germany that tested a mutant IDH1 peptide vaccine in humans for the first time. The DNeasy Blood and Tissue Kit was used to extract genomic DNA from EDTA blood for TCRB sequencing.

The source is a woman in her thirties or forties with glioma. Some clones in this sample may be carry-over from other donors' samples. Recombination linked TRBV21-1 to TRBJ2-7; the table's D call, TRBD1, has no DNA check behind it. TRBV21-1 has pseudogene status. Sample: PBMCs, taken from a glioma patient whose treatment included an IDH1 peptide vaccine. CDR3 region: CASSSQTGQIYEQYF. The DNA reads TGTGCCAGCAGCAGCCAGACTGGACAAATTTACGAGCAGTACTTC.